This entry describes one T cell receptor (beta chain). This sample stems from a study of early T cells in non-severe SARS-CoV-2 infection. Each CDR3 protein gets one entry after TCRdb re-called the 5' RACE reads with MiXCR. The sample yields tens of thousands of distinct CDR3 sequences, 9% to 15% seen once. V lost 1 base and J lost 6, with 9 bases in between. The CDR3 loop spans 13 amino acids. The germline V gene has CDR1 KGHSH and CDR2 LQKENI. The specimen sequenced was whole blood. The source is an adult who was a healthcare worker with PCR-confirmed SARS-CoV-2 infection or an uninfected control (not recorded which). The chain combines TRBV18 with TRBJ2-5; D might be TRBD2 (6 bases). CDR3 sequence reads: CASSPQGRQTQYF. The CDR3 DNA is TGTGCCAGCTCACCACAAGGGAGGCAGACCCAGTACTTC.